Sequencing of this T cell receptor beta chain was carried out in a study of blood T cells in healthy people across ages. Trimming pared 8 bases from V and 0 bases from J, leaving 16 bases between. There are 15 residues in the CDR3. Germline loops: CDR1 SGHTA, CDR2 FQGNSA. Together with a sample-barcoded 5' primer, a J-beta primer mix was included in a second PCR lasting about 6 to 11 cycles. TCRdb independently ran MiXCR on the 5' RACE reads; one entry per CDR3 protein. The table includes more than 900,000 distinct CDR3 sequences, 25% to 35% detected once. The study drew donors from healthy Caucasian individuals in Russia aged about 6 to 90. This sample was shared with a second study, whose subject was T cells of mothers and their children.

The sequenced sample consisted of blood. This sequence joins TRBV7-2 and TRBJ1-1; D is perhaps TRBD1 (6 bases). The receptor was isolated from a middle-aged woman in good health. In DNA form, the CDR3 reads TGTGCCAGCCAAACCCAAACAGGGTTGAACACTGAAGCTTTCTTT. Encoded protein: CASQTQTGLNTEAFF.